Following are 21 T cell receptor beta chains from one sample sequenced in a study of CD8 T cells in ankylosing spondylitis. Study observations and caveats: The study identified a TCR beta motif of several highly homologous variants that appeared characteristic of ankylosing spondylitis blood.

TCRdb reprocessed the 5' RACE reads via MiXCR and lists one record per CDR3 protein. Of 650,000 to 800,000 distinct CDR3 sequences in the sample, around 20% were seen once. The antigens of these receptors remain unknown. The source material was blood, either unsorted or a sorted T cell fraction (not recorded which). The receptors originated from a male donor with ankylosing spondylitis.

This clonotype was recorded a few times. This sequence joins TRBV6-5 and TRBJ2-1; 7 bases map to TRBD1. J gave up 6 bases and V 2 bases, and 4 bases lay outside the gene matches. In germline, CDR1 is MNHEY, CDR2 SVGAGI. The CDR3 length is 14 residues. The CDR3: CASSYRQGRNEQFF. The DNA of the CDR3 is TGTGCCAGCAGTTACCGACAGGGTCGCAATGAGCAGTTCTTC.

This clonotype turned up a few times. The chain carries TRBV7-9 and TRBJ2-7, with 7 bases lining up with TRBD1. V shed 11 bases and J 1 base; nucleotides not matched to a gene: 5. The germline V gene encodes CDR1 SEHNR and CDR2 FQNEAQ (reference sequence). This CDR3 spans 12 amino acids. This chain's CDR3 is CASQTGSYEQYF. CDR3 DNA: TGTGCCTCTCAGACAGGGTCCTACGAGCAGTACTTC.

CDR3 nucleotide sequence: TGTGCCAGCAGCCAAGGGGGGCACACAGATACGCAGTATTTT. Its protein is CASSQGGHTDTQYF. The V call is TRBV3-1, the J call TRBJ2-3; perhaps TRBD1 as D (6 bases). Between the trimmed V and J ends, which lost 1 base and 2 bases, there was a span of 7 bases. This CDR3 spans 14 amino acids. The V gene's germline CDR1 is LGHDT and CDR2 YNNKEL (reference sequence).

The table lists this clonotype with a few counts. This sequence joins TRBV20-1 and TRBJ2-5; D may be TRBD2 (6 bases). The CDR3 sequence is 13 residues long. Germline assignment: CDR1 DFQATT and CDR2 SNEGSKA (reference sequence). The V gene lost 0 bases and the J gene lost 5 bases, with 10 bases spanning the gap. DNA of the CDR3: TGCAGTGCTAGAGATGGGGGGTGGGAGACCCAGTACTTC. Its protein is CSARDGGWETQYF.

This clonotype was counted only a few times. The chain links TRBV20-1 to TRBJ2-3; TRBD2 might be the D (5 bases). Trimming took off 3 bases at V and 4 bases at J, with 11 bases between the two ends. The CDR3 consists of 13 residues. Germline values: CDR1 DFQATT, CDR2 SNEGSKA (reference sequence). In nucleotides, the CDR3 is TGCAGTGCTAGCGGGGTCAAGGCAGATACGCAGTATTTT. The encoded protein is CSASGVKADTQYF.

The table lists this clonotype with a few counts. The chain joins TRBV3-1 to TRBJ1-5; D is undetermined. The V gene lost 0 bases and the J gene lost 6 bases, with 6 bases spanning the gap. The CDR3 sequence is 13 residues long. Per germline, CDR1 LGHDT and CDR2 YNNKEL (reference sequence). The CDR3 DNA sequence: TGTGCCAGCAGCCAAGATCGCTTTCAGCCCCAGCATTTT. It translates to CASSQDRFQPQHF.

The chain carries TRBV10-3 and TRBJ1-6; no clear D. The germline CDR1 and CDR2 sequences are ENHRY and SYGVKD. The CDR3 sequence is 14 residues long. V was trimmed by 7 bases and J by 8 bases, leaving 15 bases between them. The CDR3 is CAIKEGLFDSPLHF. CDR3 in DNA: TGTGCCATCAAAGAGGGTCTTTTTGATTCACCCCTCCACTTT.

The chain is built from TRBV9 and TRBJ2-7; maybe TRBD1 (5 bases). This CDR3 has 14 amino acids. Trimming removed 0 bases at V and 3 bases at J, with 10 bases between. From germline, CDR1 is SGDLS and CDR2 YYNGEE. The CDR3 spells CASSVAFRDYEQYF. DNA of the CDR3: TGTGCCAGCAGCGTAGCGTTCAGGGACTACGAGCAGTACTTC.

This chain joins TRBV6-1 and TRBJ1-1; 8 bases agree with TRBD1. This CDR3 spans 15 amino acids. Per the germline V gene, CDR1 is MNHNS and CDR2 is SASEGT. The V gene end was trimmed by 3 bases and the J gene end by 2 bases; junction bases not matched to a gene: 5. The CDR3 region is CASSERQGRNTEAFF. CDR3 coding DNA: TGTGCCAGCAGTGAGAGACAGGGGCGCAACACTGAAGCTTTCTTT.

In DNA form, the CDR3 reads TGTGCCAGCAGCACTCCCTTGACAGAGTTCAAGGGGAACGAGCAGTACTTC. Translating gives CASSTPLTEFKGNEQYF. V usage is TRBV7-8 and J usage is TRBJ2-7; possible D gene TRBD1, 5 bases. The CDR3 covers 17 residues. The ends were cut back, 5 bases at V and 5 bases at J, with 25 bases in the middle. Germline CDR1 SGHVS, CDR2 FQNEAQ.

This clonotype was counted ten times or more. The gene calls are TRBV7-2 and TRBJ2-1, with D perhaps TRBD1 (6 bases). This CDR3 is built from 13 residues. Trimming left V 5 bases short and J 4 bases short, with 9 bases between. Looked up from germline, CDR1 is SGHTA and CDR2 is FQGNSA. CDR3 DNA sequence: TGTGCCAGCAGCCTGACAGGATACAATGAGCAGTTCTTC. This encodes CASSLTGYNEQFF. Looking up the rest from reference TRBV7-2 and TRBJ2-1 gives the full variable domain: GAGVSQSPSNKVTEKGKDVELRCDPISGHTALYWYRQSLGQGLEFLIYFQGNSAPDKSGLPSDRFSAERTGGSVSTLTIQRTQQEDSAVYLCASSLTGYNEQFFGPGTRLTVL.

This clonotype occurred many times. V gene TRBV7-8 combines with J gene TRBJ1-1; 7 nucleotides align to TRBD1. The germline CDR1 and CDR2 sequences are SGHVS and FQNEAQ. V gave up 5 bases and J gave up 1 base; unmatched junction bases: 4. The CDR3 sequence is 14 residues long. CDR3 coding DNA: TGTGCCAGCAGCCCATGGACAGGGAACACTGAAGCTTTCTTT. Its protein is CASSPWTGNTEAFF.

The chain carries TRBV3-1 and TRBJ2-3; TRBD2 aligns across 14 bases. Germline V CDR1 and CDR2: LGHDT, YNNKEL (reference sequence). The CDR3 length is 19 residues. After removal of 5 bases from V and 2 bases from J, the junction contained 12 bases not matched to a gene. The CDR3 DNA sequence: TGTGCCAGCAGCTTGCCCGGGACTAGCGGGAGTCCTAACACAGATACGCAGTATTTT. It yields the protein CASSLPGTSGSPNTDTQYF.

This clonotype was found a few times. The V call is TRBV4-3, the J call TRBJ1-5, with D perhaps matching TRBD1 (5 bases). CDR1 and CDR2 (germline): LGHNA, YSLEER. Trimming took off 0 bases at V and 0 bases at J, with 15 bases between the two ends. This CDR3 has 18 amino acids. CDR3 coding DNA: TGCGCCAGCAGCCAAGATTTGGCGGGGCGAGGTAGCAATCAGCCCCAGCATTTT. Translation: CASSQDLAGRGSNQPQHF.

This clonotype was recorded at least ten times. The genes are TRBV29-1 and TRBJ2-7; 14 bases are a match to TRBD2. The ends lost 7 bases at V and 5 bases at J; junction bases unmatched: 4. The CDR3 is 13 residues long. The V gene's germline CDR1 is SQVTM and CDR2 ANQGSEA. The CDR3 DNA reads as TGCAGCGGGACTAGCGGGAGGTATGACGAGCAGTACTTC. Its protein product is CSGTSGRYDEQYF.

This chain links TRBV29-1 with TRBJ2-5; D unclear. V dropped 0 bases and J dropped 5 bases, with 7 bases sitting between them. This CDR3 contains 12 residues. Germline CDR1 is SQVTM and CDR2 is ANQGSEA. The CDR3 is CSVEDMSETQYF. The CDR3 DNA follows: TGCAGCGTTGAAGATATGTCGGAGACCCAGTACTTC.

The V gene is TRBV9, the J gene TRBJ1-1; D may be TRBD1 (5 bases). CDR1 is SGDLS and CDR2 is YYNGEE in the germline V gene. This CDR3 has 14 amino acids. Trimming shortened V by 3 bases and J by 5 bases, and 14 bases separated the two germline ends. DNA of the CDR3: TGTGCCAGCAGCGCCCGTAGGGAGGGGACTGAAGCTTTCTTT. This translates into CASSARREGTEAFF.

This clonotype was observed a few times. The chain combines TRBV2 with TRBJ2-7; 11 bases are shared with TRBD2. The trim removed 7 bases at V and 5 bases at J, leaving 10 bases unmatched. From germline, CDR1 is SNHLY and CDR2 FYNNEI. The CDR3 length is 15 residues. CDR3 in DNA: TGTGCCAGCAAGACACTAGCGGGAGTGGGCCACGAGCAGTACTTC. Translated: CASKTLAGVGHEQYF.

The CDR3 coding sequence is TGTGCCAGCAGCCCCCTTGACAGGATGTACGAGCAGTACTTC. This encodes CASSPLDRMYEQYF. The chain joins TRBV9 to TRBJ2-7; maybe TRBD1 (6 bases). V was pared by 4 bases and J by 4 bases, with 15 bases between. The CDR3 is 14 amino acids. CDR1 and CDR2 (germline): SGDLS, YYNGEE.

The gene calls are TRBV5-1 and TRBJ1-5, with a tentative D call TRBD1 (6 bases). Germline values: CDR1 SGHRS, CDR2 YFSETQ. The CDR3 extends over 15 amino acids. Trimming shortened V by 0 bases and J by 5 bases, and 12 bases separated the two germline ends. For the CDR3, the DNA is TGCGCCAGCAGCTTGGGGGTGGACAGTTATCAGCCCCAGCATTTT. It encodes CASSLGVDSYQPQHF. Full variable domain (missing parts from reference TRBV5-1 and TRBJ1-5): KAGVTQTPRYLIKTRGQQVTLSCSPISGHRSVSWYQQTPGQGLQFLFEYFSETQRNKGNFPGRFSGRQFSNSRSEMNVSTLELGDSALYLCASSLGVDSYQPQHFGDGTRLSIL.

This chain connects TRBV28 to TRBJ1-1; 9 positions agree with TRBD1. The length of the CDR3 is 15 residues. Unmatched junction bases numbered 6, after V lost 3 bases and J lost 4 bases. Per the germline V gene, CDR1 is MDHEN and CDR2 is SYDVKM. The CDR3 here is CASSFGDREITEAFF. The CDR3 DNA reads TGTGCCAGCAGTTTCGGGGACAGGGAGATCACTGAAGCTTTCTTT.